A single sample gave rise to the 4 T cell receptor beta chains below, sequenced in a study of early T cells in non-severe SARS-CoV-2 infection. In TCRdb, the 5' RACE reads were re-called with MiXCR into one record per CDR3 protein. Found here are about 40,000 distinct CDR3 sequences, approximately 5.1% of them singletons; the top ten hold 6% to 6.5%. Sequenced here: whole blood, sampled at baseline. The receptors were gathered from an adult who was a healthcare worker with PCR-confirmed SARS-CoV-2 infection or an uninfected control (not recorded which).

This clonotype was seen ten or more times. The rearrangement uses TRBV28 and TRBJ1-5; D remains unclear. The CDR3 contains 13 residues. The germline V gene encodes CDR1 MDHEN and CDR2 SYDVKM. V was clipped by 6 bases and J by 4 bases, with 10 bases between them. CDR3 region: CASRGMTNQPQHF. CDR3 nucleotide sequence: TGTGCCAGCAGAGGGATGACTAATCAGCCCCAGCATTTT. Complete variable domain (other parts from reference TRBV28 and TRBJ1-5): DVKVTQSSRYLVKRTGEKVFLECVQDMDHENMFWYRQDPGLGLRLIYFSYDVKMKEKGDIPEGYSVSREKKERFSLILESASTNQTSMYLCASRGMTNQPQHFGDGTRLSIL.

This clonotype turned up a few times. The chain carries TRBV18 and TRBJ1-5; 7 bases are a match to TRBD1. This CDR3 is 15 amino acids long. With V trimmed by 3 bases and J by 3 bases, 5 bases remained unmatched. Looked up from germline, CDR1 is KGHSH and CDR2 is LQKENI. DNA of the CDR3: TGTGCCAGCTCACCGGGCAGGGGGTCCAATCAGCCCCAGCATTTT. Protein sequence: CASSPGRGSNQPQHF.

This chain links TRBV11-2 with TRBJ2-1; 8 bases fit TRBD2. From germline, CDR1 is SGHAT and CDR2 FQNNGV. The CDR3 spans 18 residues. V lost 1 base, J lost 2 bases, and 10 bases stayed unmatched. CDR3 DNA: TGTGCCAGCAGCTTAGGTCTGGCACTAGCGGTCACCTACAATGAGCAGTTCTTC. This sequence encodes CASSLGLALAVTYNEQFF.

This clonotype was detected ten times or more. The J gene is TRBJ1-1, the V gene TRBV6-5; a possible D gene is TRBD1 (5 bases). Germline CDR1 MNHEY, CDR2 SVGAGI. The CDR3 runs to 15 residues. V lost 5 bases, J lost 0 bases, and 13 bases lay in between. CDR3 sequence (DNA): TGTGCCAGCAGTGGGGATAGAGGGGTGAACACTGAAGCTTTCTTT. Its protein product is CASSGDRGVNTEAFF.